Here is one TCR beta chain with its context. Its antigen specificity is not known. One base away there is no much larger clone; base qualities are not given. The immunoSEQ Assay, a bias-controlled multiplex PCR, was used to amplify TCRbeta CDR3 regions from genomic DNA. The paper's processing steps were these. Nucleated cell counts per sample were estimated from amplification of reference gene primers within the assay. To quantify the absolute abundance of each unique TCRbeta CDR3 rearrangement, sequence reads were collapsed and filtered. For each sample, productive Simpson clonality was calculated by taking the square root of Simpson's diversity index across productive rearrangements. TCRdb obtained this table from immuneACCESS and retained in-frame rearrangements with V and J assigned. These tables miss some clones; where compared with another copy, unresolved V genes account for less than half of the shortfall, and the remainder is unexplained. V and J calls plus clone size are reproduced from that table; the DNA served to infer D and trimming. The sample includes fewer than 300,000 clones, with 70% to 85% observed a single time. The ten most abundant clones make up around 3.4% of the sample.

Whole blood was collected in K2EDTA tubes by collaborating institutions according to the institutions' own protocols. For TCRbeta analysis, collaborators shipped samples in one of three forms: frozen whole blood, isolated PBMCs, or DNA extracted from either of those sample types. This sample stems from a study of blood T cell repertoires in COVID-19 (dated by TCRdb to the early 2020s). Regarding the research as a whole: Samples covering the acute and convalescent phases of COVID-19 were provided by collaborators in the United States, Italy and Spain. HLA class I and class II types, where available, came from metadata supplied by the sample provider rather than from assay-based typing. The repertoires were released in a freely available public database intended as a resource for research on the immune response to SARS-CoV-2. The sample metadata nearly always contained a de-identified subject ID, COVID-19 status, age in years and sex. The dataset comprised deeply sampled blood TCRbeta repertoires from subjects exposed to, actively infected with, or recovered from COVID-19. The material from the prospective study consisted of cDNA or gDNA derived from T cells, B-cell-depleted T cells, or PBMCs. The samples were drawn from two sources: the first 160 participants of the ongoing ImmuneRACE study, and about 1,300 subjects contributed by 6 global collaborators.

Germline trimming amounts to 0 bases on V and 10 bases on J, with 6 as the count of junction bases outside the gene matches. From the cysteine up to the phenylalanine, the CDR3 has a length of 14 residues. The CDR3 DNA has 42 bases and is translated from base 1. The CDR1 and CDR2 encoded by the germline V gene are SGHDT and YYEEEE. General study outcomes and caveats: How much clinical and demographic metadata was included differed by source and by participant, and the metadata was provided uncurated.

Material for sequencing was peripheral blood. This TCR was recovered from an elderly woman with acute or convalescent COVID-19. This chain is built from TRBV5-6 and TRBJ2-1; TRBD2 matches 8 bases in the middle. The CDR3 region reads CASSLEGLAREQFF. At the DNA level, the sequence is TGTGCCAGCAGCTTGGAAGGACTAGCCCGGGAGCAGTTCTTC.